These 30 T cell receptor beta chains originate from one sample sequenced in a study of cytomegalovirus exposure and HLA in healthy donors. The study ran its PCR with 60 Vbeta and 13 Jbeta primers. Profiling relied on immunoSEQ multiplex PCR, and the TCRdb table lists in-frame clones only, not all of them. The table lists 75,000 to 95,000 clones, roughly 80% of them singletons. Sequencing input: PBMCs. These receptors were taken from a man between 45 and 60 years old in good health and CMV-seronegative.

The genes are TRBV21-1 and TRBJ2-6; the DNA was not used to check the table's D call, TRBD1. TRBV21-1 is classified as a pseudogene. The CDR3 is 15 residues long. The CDR3 reads CASSKFRVRANVLTF. CDR3 coding DNA: TGTGCCAGCAGCAAATTCAGGGTCCGGGCCAACGTCCTGACTTTC.

The rearrangement links TRBV11-2 to TRBJ1-1; 10 bases agree with TRBD1. Germline trimming cut 3 bases from V and 5 bases from J; bases unmatched to any gene: 6. From germline, CDR1 is SGHAT and CDR2 FQNNGV. CDR3 size: 15 residues. CDR3 DNA: TGTGCCAGCAGCTTCTTGACAGGGGGCTATACTGAAGCTTTCTTT. Translation: CASSFLTGGYTEAFF. The entire variable domain, with the rest obtained from reference TRBV11-2 and TRBJ1-1, is as follows: EAGVAQSPRYKIIEKRQSVAFWCNPISGHATLYWYQQILGQGPKLLIQFQNNGVVDDSQLPKDRFSAERLKGVDSTLKIQPAKLEDSAVYLCASSFLTGGYTEAFFGQGTRLTVV.

With regard to this clone: The junction does not match germline at one end; this may be a read error. This sequence joins TRBV7-9 and TRBJ2-7, with TRBD2 identical over 8 bases. The length of the CDR3 is 15 residues. Looked up from germline, CDR1 is SEHNR and CDR2 is FQNEAQ (reference sequence). The CDR3 DNA is TGTTCCAGCAGCGCCAGGGGCGGGGGGTCCTACGAGCAGTACTTC. This sequence encodes CSSSARGGGSYEQYF.

This chain connects TRBV5-1 to TRBJ2-1; D is uncertain. Germline CDR1 is SGHRS and CDR2 is YFSETQ. The CDR3 has 15 amino acids. V dropped 4 bases and J dropped 6 bases, with 17 bases sitting between them. The DNA of the CDR3 is TGCGCCAGCAGCCTGTCCGGCCTCAACAGCAATGAGCAGTTCTTC. This codes for CASSLSGLNSNEQFF.

V gene TRBV6-5 combines with J gene TRBJ2-7, with TRBD1 matching over 11 bases. CDR3 length: 15 amino acids. Looked up from germline, CDR1 is MNHEY and CDR2 is SVGAGI. Germline trimming cut 2 bases from V and 7 bases from J; bases unmatched to any gene: 7. In DNA form, the CDR3 reads TGTGCCAGCAGTTACAGCTGGACAGGGGGCAGGGAGCAGTACTTC. Encoded protein: CASSYSWTGGREQYF.

The chain recombines TRBV5-5 with TRBJ2-1; 11 bases agree with TRBD2. The ends lost 4 bases at V and 6 bases at J; junction bases unmatched: 12. The germline V gene encodes CDR1 SGHKS and CDR2 YYEKEE (reference sequence). The CDR3 sequence is 17 residues long. CDR3 in DNA: TGTGCCAGCAGCCCGGGACTAGCGGCGGGGACCCCCAATGAGCAGTTCTTC. This translates into CASSPGLAAGTPNEQFF.

The chain links TRBV5-1 to TRBJ2-3; 7 nucleotides align to TRBD2. CDR1 is SGHRS, CDR2 YFSETQ, per germline. J lost 2 bases, V lost 7 bases, and 10 bases had no gene match. CDR3 length: 15 amino acids. Here the CDR3 reads CASSRGGGSTDTQYF. The CDR3 bases are TGCGCCAGCTCTCGGGGCGGGGGATCCACAGATACGCAGTATTTT. Together with reference TRBV5-1 and TRBJ2-3, the CDR3 gives the full variable domain: KAGVTQTPRYLIKTRGQQVTLSCSPISGHRSVSWYQQTPGQGLQFLFEYFSETQRNKGNFPGRFSGRQFSNSRSEMNVSTLELGDSALYLCASSRGGGSTDTQYFGPGTRLTVL.

This clone came up a few times. The chain has TRBV6-1 and TRBJ1-2; the D is unclear. The length of the CDR3 is 13 residues. Per germline, CDR1 MNHNS and CDR2 SASEGT. V was pared by 8 bases and J by 3 bases, with 13 bases between. The CDR3 here is CASAKEGDYGYTF. CDR3 bases: TGTGCCAGCGCTAAGGAGGGCGACTATGGCTACACCTTC.

The rearrangement uses TRBV7-6 and TRBJ1-4; D unclear. Trimming stripped 1 base from V and 0 bases from J, with 3 bases between. Germline V lookup: CDR1 SGHVS, CDR2 FNYEAQ. The CDR3 totals 14 residues. CDR3 loop: CASSLGTTNEKLFF. In DNA form, the CDR3 reads TGTGCCAGCAGCTTAGGTACAACTAATGAAAAACTGTTTTTT.

This chain links TRBV27 with TRBJ1-1, with D possibly being TRBD1 (5 bases). Looked up from germline, CDR1 is MNHEY and CDR2 is SMNVEV (reference sequence). The V gene lost 9 bases and the J gene lost 1 base, with 12 bases spanning the gap. This CDR3 has 13 residues. This chain's CDR3 is CASCPRANTEAFF. The CDR3 DNA reads as TGTGCCAGTTGTCCCAGGGCGAACACTGAAGCTTTCTTT.

The chain links TRBV4-1 to TRBJ2-1; D is perhaps TRBD2 (7 bases). V was trimmed by 5 bases and J by 15 bases, leaving 17 bases between them. Germline V gene sequence: CDR1 MGHRA, CDR2 YSYEKL. The CDR3 is made up of 12 amino acids. The CDR3 region is CASSSRGAERFF. The CDR3 coding sequence is TGCGCCAGCAGCTCCCGGGGGGCCGAGAGGTTCTTC.

In this sample, this clone turned up a few times. V is TRBV30 and J is TRBJ1-4; 7 bases line up with TRBD1. Germline CDR1 GTSNPN, CDR2 SVGIG (reference sequence). The CDR3 consists of 15 residues. The V segment lost 5 bases and the J segment 8 bases; nucleotides outside the gene matches: 14. CDR3 in amino acids: CAWSTGDLVEEKLFF. The DNA of the CDR3 is TGTGCCTGGTCTACAGGGGACCTCGTAGAAGAAAAACTGTTTTTT.

CDR3 nucleotide sequence: TGCGCCAGCAGCGGAGGACGGTTGAACACTGAAGCTTTCTTT. This translates into CASSGGRLNTEAFF. The rearrangement links TRBV5-1 to TRBJ1-1; no firm D call. V was trimmed by 4 bases and J by 0 bases, leaving 10 bases between them. The length of the CDR3 is 14 residues. The V gene's germline CDR1 is SGHRS and CDR2 YFSETQ.

The chain carries TRBV9 and TRBJ2-7, with TRBD2 matching 8 bases. CDR1 is SGDLS and CDR2 is YYNGEE in the germline V gene. CDR3 length: 15 residues. The V gene end was trimmed by 0 bases and the J gene end by 3 bases; junction bases not matched to a gene: 5. The CDR3 reads CASSVGVAGIYEQYF. CDR3 bases: TGTGCCAGCAGCGTAGGGGTAGCGGGGATCTACGAGCAGTACTTC.

This chain uses TRBV5-1 with TRBJ1-2; no reliable D call. The germline V gene has CDR1 SGHRS and CDR2 YFSETQ. The CDR3 spans 12 residues. V was pared by 5 bases and J by 7 bases, with 12 bases between. The CDR3 sequence: CASRSVEGGYTF. For the CDR3, the DNA is TGCGCCAGCAGATCCGTCGAGGGTGGCTACACCTTC.

This clone has more than one count but fewer than ten. The V and J genes are TRBV18 and TRBJ1-5; D perhaps matches TRBD1 (6 bases). The length of the CDR3 is 15 residues. CDR1 and CDR2 (germline): KGHSH, LQKENI. Trimming left V 0 bases short and J 5 bases short, with 11 bases between. CDR3 sequence (DNA): TGTGCCAGCTCACCACCCGGGGGGGCGTATCAGCCCCAGCATTTT. Its translation: CASSPPGGAYQPQHF.

This clone came up a few times. The genes are TRBV6-1 and TRBJ2-5; 9 positions agree with TRBD2. The junction had 5 bases not matched to a gene; V was cut back by 7 bases and J by 2 bases. The CDR3 loop spans 14 amino acids. Germline-derived CDR1 and CDR2 are MNHNS and SASEGT. The CDR3 DNA reads as TGTGCCAGCAAGCGAGCGGGGGGACAAGAGACCCAGTACTTC. This gives the protein CASKRAGGQETQYF.

The rearrangement joins TRBV30 to TRBJ2-3, with TRBD2 matching over 9 bases. The CDR3 runs 15 residues. Looked up from germline, CDR1 is GTSNPN and CDR2 is SVGIG (reference sequence). V trimming: 8 bases; J trimming: 2 bases; junction bases outside the gene matches: 11. CDR3 sequence (DNA): TGTGCCGGGAATGGCGGGGGGGGCAACACAGATACGCAGTATTTT. Translation: CAGNGGGGNTDTQYF.

The chain carries TRBV5-1 and TRBJ2-7, with 7 bases matching TRBD1. Unmatched junction bases numbered 3, after V lost 1 base and J lost 5 bases. The germline V gene has CDR1 SGHRS and CDR2 YFSETQ. This CDR3 comprises 13 residues. The CDR3 bases are TGCGCCAGCAGCTTGCACAGGGGAGACGAGCAGTACTTC. Encoded protein: CASSLHRGDEQYF.

V and J are TRBV5-1 and TRBJ1-1, with D perhaps matching TRBD1 (6 bases). Between the trimmed V and J ends, which lost 0 bases and 1 base, there was a span of 13 bases. The germline V gene encodes CDR1 SGHRS and CDR2 YFSETQ. The CDR3 contains 16 residues. DNA for the CDR3: TGCGCCAGCAGCTTGGTTGGGGTAGGGGGGAACACTGAAGCTTTCTTT. This translates into CASSLVGVGGNTEAFF.

This clone came up a few times. The chain joins TRBV6-6 to TRBJ2-7; D uncertain. Deletions cut 2 bases from V and 3 bases from J, with 14 bases between. The CDR3 spans 15 residues. CDR1 is MNHNY and CDR2 is SVGAGI in the germline V gene (reference sequence). CDR3 sequence: CASSYDLRSDYEQYF. As DNA, the CDR3 is TGTGCCAGCAGTTACGACCTCCGGAGTGACTACGAGCAGTACTTC.

The chain employs TRBV7-8 and TRBJ2-7; maybe TRBD2 (6 bases). V was shortened by 5 bases and J by 6 bases, with 14 bases between the two germline ends. Germline V gene data show CDR1 as SGHVS and CDR2 as FQNEAQ. The CDR3 sequence is 13 residues long. CDR3 region: CASSADQEGEQYF. CDR3 nucleotides: TGTGCCAGCAGCGCAGATCAGGAGGGCGAGCAGTACTTC.

The chain recombines TRBV5-1 with TRBJ1-2, with D perhaps TRBD1 (5 bases). The germline V gene has CDR1 SGHRS and CDR2 YFSETQ. V shed 2 bases and J shed 6 bases, with 20 bases lying between them. The CDR3 runs to 16 residues. CDR3 nucleotides: TGCGCCAGCAGCTTTGGAGTGGGGGGACCGCCAGATGGCTACACCTTC. Protein: CASSFGVGGPPDGYTF.

This clone has just one count. In DNA form, the CDR3 reads TGTGCCAGCGGGAGGGGATTTGGTAATGAAAAACTGTTTTTT. Translation gives CASGRGFGNEKLFF. This chain joins TRBV25-1 and TRBJ1-4, with D perhaps matching TRBD1 (5 bases). The CDR3 extends over 14 amino acids. The germline V and J ends were trimmed by 8 bases and 4 bases, with 14 bases remaining between them. Germline V gene sequence: CDR1 MGHDK, CDR2 SYGVNS.

The chain joins TRBV15 to TRBJ2-7; 8 bases align to TRBD1. Germline lookup yields CDR1 LNHNV and CDR2 YYDKDF (reference sequence). The V segment lost 4 bases and the J segment 5 bases; nucleotides outside the gene matches: 7. The CDR3 contains 14 residues. The CDR3 region has the DNA TGTGCCACCAGCACCGGCGACAGGGGCCACGAGCAGTACTTC. Translated, it gives CATSTGDRGHEQYF.

The CDR3 loop is CASRVAGARYEQYF. In DNA, the CDR3 is TGTGCCAGCAGGGTAGCGGGGGCGAGGTACGAGCAGTACTTC. The chain combines TRBV28 with TRBJ2-7, with 9 bases aligning to TRBD2. The CDR3 loop spans 14 amino acids. V shed 6 bases, J shed 4 bases, and the junction held 7 bases outside the gene matches. CDR1 and CDR2 (germline): MDHEN, SYDVKM.

The chain carries TRBV7-9 and TRBJ1-3; a weak D match, TRBD1 (5 bases). CDR1 is SEHNR and CDR2 is FQNEAQ in the germline V gene (reference sequence). V lost 1 base and J lost 3, with 13 bases in between. This CDR3 contains 16 residues. The CDR3 sequence: CASSLGSGGNGNTIYF. CDR3 DNA sequence: TGTGCCAGCAGCTTAGGATCGGGGGGAAATGGAAACACCATATATTTT.

The chain combines TRBV10-3 with TRBJ1-1; 10 bases fit TRBD1. J gave up 5 bases and V 0 bases, and 9 bases lay outside the gene matches. The germline V gene has CDR1 ENHRY and CDR2 SYGVKD. CDR3 size: 17 residues. The CDR3 nucleotides are TGTGCCATCAGTGAGTCGGGGGGACAGGGGATCGGTACTGAAGCTTTCTTT. Its translation: CAISESGGQGIGTEAFF.

The V call is TRBV4-1, the J call TRBJ2-5; D may be TRBD1 (6 bases). The germline CDR1 and CDR2 sequences are MGHRA and YSYEKL. This CDR3 is built from 21 residues. V was pared by 6 bases and J by 1 base, with 33 bases between. Written as DNA, the CDR3 is TGCGCCAGCAGTCTTCGAAAAGGCCTATCAACGACAGGCTCCATCCAAGAGACCCAGTACTTC. Translated: CASSLRKGLSTTGSIQETQYF.

The genes are TRBV14 and TRBJ2-7, with 7 nucleotides matching TRBD1. The germline CDR1 and CDR2 sequences are SGHDN and FVKESK. With V trimmed by 4 bases and J by 3 bases, 9 bases remained unmatched. The CDR3 is 15 amino acids. CDR3: CASSPHLTGYYEQYF. The CDR3 region has the DNA TGTGCCAGCAGCCCCCATCTGACAGGGTACTACGAGCAGTACTTC. The full variable domain, with the rest looked up from reference TRBV14 and TRBJ2-7, is EAGVTQFPSHSVIEKGQTVTLRCDPISGHDNLYWYRRVMGKEIKFLLHFVKESKQDESGMPNNRFLAERTGGTYSTLKVQPAELEDSGVYFCASSPHLTGYYEQYFGPGTRLTVT.